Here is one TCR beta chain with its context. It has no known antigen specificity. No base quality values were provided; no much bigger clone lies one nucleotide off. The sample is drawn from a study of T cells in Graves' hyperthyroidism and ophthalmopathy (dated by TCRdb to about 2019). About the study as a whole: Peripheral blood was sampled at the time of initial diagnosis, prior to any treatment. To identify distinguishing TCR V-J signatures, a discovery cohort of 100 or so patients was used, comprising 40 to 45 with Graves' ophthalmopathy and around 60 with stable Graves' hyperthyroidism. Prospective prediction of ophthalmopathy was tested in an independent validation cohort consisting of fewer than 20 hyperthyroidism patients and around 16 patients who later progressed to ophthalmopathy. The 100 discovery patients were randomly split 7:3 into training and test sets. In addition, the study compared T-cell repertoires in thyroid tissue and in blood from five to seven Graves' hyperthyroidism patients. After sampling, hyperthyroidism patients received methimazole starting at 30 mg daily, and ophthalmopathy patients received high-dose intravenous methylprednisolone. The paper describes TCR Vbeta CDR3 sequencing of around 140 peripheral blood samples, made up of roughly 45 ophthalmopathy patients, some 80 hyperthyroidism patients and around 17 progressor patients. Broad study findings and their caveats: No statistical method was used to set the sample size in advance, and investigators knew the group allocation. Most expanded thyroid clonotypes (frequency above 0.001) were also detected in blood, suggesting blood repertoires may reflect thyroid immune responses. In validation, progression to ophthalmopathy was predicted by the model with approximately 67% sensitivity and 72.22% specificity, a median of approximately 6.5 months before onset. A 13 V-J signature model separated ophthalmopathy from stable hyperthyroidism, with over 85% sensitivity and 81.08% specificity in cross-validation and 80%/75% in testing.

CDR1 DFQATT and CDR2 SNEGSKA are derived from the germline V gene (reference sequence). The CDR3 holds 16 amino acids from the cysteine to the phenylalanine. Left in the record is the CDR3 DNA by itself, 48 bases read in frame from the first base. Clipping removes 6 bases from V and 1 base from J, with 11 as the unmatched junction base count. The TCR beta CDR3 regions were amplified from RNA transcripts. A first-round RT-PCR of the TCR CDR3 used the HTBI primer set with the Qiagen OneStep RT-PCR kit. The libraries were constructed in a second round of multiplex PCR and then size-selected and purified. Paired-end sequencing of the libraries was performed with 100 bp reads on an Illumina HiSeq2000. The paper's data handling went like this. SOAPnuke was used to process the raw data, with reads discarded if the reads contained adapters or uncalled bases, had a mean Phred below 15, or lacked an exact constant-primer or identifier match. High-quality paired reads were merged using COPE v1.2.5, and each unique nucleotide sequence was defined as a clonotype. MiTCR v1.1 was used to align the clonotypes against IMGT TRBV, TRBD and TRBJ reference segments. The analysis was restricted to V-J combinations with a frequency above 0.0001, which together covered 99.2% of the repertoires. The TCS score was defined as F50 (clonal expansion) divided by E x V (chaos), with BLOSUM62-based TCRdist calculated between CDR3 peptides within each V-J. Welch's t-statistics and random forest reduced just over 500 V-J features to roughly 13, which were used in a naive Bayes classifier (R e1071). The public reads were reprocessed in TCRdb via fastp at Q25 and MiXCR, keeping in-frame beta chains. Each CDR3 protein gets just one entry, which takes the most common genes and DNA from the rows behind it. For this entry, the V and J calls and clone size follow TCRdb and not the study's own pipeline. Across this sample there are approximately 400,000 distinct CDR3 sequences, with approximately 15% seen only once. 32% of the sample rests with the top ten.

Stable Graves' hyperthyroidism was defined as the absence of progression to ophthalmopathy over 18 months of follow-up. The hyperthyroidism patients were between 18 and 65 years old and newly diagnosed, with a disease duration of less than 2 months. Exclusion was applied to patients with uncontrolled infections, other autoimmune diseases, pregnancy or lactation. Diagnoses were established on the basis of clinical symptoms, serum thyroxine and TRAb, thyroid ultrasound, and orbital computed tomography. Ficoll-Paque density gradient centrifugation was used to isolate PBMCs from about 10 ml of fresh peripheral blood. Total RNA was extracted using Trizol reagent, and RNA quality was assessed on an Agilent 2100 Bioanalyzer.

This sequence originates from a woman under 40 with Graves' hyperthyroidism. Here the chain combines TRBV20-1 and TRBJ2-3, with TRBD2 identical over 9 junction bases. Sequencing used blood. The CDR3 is CSAQDPKREGTDTQYF. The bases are TGCAGTGCCCAAGACCCCAAGCGGGAGGGCACAGATACGCAGTATTTT.